The clone carrying this T cell receptor beta chain was seen ten or more times. Its antigen is unknown. A junction boundary mismatches the germline segment, possibly from a read error. Germline V gene lookup returns CDR1 DFQATT and CDR2 SNEGSKA (reference sequence). The CDR3 runs to 14 residues. The sample originates from a study of Graves' ophthalmopathy and Graves' hyperthyroidism. Overall study results and limits: Most expanded thyroid clonotypes above 0.001 frequency also appeared in blood.

With a duration under 3 months, ophthalmopathy in the donors showed moderate-to-severe activity, CAS ≥3 and NOSPECS ≥4. Amplification of TCR beta CDR3 regions used RNA transcripts. RT-PCR with HTBI primers came first, then second-round multiplex PCR. TCRdb re-called the multiplex PCR reads with MiXCR, one entry per CDR3 protein. Here the sample spans 300,000 or so distinct CDR3 sequences, roughly 16% being singletons. The sequence was obtained from an adult man with Graves' ophthalmopathy. Sequencing was carried out using peripheral blood. The V call is TRBV20-1, the J call TRBJ2-7, with 12 bases lining up with TRBD1. As DNA, the CDR3 is TGCAGTGCCACAACCGGGACAGGGGGCCCAGAGCAGTGCTTC. This gives the protein CSATTGTGGPEQCF.